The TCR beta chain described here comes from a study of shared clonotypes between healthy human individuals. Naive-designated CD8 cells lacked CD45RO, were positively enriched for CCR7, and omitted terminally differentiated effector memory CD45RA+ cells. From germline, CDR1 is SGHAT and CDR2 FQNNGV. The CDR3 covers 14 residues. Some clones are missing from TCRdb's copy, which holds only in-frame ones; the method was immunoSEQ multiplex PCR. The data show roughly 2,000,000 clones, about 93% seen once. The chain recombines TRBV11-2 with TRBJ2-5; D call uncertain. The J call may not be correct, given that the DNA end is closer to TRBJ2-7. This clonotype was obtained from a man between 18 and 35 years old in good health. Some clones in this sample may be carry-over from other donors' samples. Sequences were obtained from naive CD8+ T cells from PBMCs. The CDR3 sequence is CASSLVLVSYEQYF. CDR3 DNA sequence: TGTGCCAGCAGCTTAGTATTAGTGTCCTACGAGCAGTACTTC.